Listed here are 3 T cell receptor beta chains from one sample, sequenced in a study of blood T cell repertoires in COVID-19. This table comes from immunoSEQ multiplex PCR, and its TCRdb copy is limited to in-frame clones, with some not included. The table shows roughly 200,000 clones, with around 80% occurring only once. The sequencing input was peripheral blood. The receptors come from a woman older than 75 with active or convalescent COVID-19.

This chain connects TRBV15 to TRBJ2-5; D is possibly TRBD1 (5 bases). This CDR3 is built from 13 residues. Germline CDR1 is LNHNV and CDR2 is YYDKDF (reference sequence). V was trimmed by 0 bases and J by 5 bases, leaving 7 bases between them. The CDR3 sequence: CATSRDRVETQYF. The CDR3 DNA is TGTGCCACCAGCAGAGACAGGGTTGAGACCCAGTACTTC.

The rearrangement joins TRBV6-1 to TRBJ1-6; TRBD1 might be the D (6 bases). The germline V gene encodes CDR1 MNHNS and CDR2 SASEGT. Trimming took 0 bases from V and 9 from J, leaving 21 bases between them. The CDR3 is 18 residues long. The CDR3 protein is CASSEADLGGALSSPLHF. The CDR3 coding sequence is TGTGCCAGCAGTGAAGCGGACCTAGGGGGGGCGTTGAGTTCACCCCTCCACTTT.

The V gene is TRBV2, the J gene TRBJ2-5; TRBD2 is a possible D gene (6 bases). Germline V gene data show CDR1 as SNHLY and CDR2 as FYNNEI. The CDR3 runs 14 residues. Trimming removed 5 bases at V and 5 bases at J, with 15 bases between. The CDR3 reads CASSRDGGRETQYF. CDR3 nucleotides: TGTGCCAGCAGTCGGGACGGGGGAAGGGAGACCCAGTACTTC.